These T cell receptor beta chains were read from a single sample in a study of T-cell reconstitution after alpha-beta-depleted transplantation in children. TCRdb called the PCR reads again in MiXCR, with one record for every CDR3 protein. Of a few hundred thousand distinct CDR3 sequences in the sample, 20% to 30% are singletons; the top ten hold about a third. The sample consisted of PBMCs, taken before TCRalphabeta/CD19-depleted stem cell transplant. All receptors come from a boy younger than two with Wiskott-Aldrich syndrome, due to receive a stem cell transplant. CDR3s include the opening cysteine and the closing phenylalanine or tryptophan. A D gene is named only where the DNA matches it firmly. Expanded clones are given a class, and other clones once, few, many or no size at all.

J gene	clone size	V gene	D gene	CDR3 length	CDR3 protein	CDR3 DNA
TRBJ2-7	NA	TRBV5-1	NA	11	CASQTGNEQYF	TGCGCCAGCCAAACAGGGAACGAGCAGTACTTC
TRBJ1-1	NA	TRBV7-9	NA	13	CASSVRGNTEAFF	TGTGCCAGCAGCGTAAGAGGGAACACTGAAGCTTTCTTT
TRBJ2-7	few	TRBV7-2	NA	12	CASSRDRSGQYF	TGTGCCAGCAGTCGTGACAGGTCGGGGCAGTACTTC
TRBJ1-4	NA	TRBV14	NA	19	CASSQDLLVRDPTNEKLFF	TGTGCCAGCAGCCAAGATCTTCTAGTCCGGGATCCAACTAATGAAAAACTGTTTTTT
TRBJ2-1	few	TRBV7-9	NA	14	CASSDTDRYNEQFF	TGTGCCAGCAGCGACACGGACAGATACAATGAGCAGTTCTTC
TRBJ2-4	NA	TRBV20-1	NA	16	CSARQRSGVAKNIQYF	TGCAGTGCTAGGCAGAGAAGTGGGGTTGCCAAAAACATTCAGTACTTC
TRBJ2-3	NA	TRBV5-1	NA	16	CASSLDGGRGANTQYF	TGCGCCAGCAGCTTGGATGGCGGGCGCGGTGCCAATACGCAGTATTTT
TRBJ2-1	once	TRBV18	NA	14	CASSPLAGFNEQFF	TGTGCCAGCTCACCATTGGCGGGATTCAATGAGCAGTTCTTC
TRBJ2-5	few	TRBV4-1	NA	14	CASSQDRARETQYF	TGCGCCAGCAGCCAAGATAGAGCGCGGGAGACCCAGTACTTC
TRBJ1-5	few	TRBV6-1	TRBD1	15	CASRRRDRDGQPQHF	TGTGCCAGCAGACGCCGGGACAGGGACGGTCAGCCCCAGCATTTT
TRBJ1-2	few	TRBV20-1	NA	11	CSARLGGGYTF	TGCAGTGCTAGATTGGGGGGCGGCTACACCTTC
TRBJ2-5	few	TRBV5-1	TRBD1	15	CASSSMGTAEETQYF	TGCGCCAGCAGCTCTATGGGGACAGCCGAAGAGACCCAGTACTTC
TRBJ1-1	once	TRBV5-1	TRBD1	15	CASSLTLQGASEAFF	TGCGCCAGCAGCTTGACCTTGCAGGGGGCCTCTGAAGCTTTCTTT
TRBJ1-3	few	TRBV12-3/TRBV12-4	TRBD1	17	CASILSGTGASGNTIYF	TGTGCCAGCATCCTCTCGGGGACAGGCGCCTCTGGAAACACCATATATTTT
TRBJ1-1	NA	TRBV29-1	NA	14	CSVGRDGGNTEAFF	TGCAGCGTTGGAAGGGACGGAGGGAACACTGAAGCTTTCTTT
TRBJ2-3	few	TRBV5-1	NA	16	CASSSLRLDSTDTQYF	TGCGCCAGCAGCTCCCTTAGACTAGATAGCACAGATACGCAGTATTTT
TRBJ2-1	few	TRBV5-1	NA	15	CASSFGRSSYNEQFF	TGTGCCAGCAGCTTTGGCAGGTCTTCCTACAATGAGCAGTTCTTC
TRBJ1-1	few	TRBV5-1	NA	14	CASSLNNPNTEAFF	TGCGCCAGCAGCCTCAATAACCCGAACACTGAAGCTTTCTTT
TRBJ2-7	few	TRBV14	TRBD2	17	CASSTTRSSGTSYEQYF	TGTGCCAGCAGCACTACGCGGTCTAGCGGGACAAGCTACGAGCAGTACTTC
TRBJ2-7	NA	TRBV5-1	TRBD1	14	CASSWDRQSDEQYF	TGCGCCAGCAGTTGGGACAGGCAAAGCGACGAGCAGTACTTC
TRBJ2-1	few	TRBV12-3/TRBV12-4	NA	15	CASSPFSPTYNEQFF	TGTGCCAGCAGTCCCTTTTCGCCGACCTACAATGAGCAGTTCTTC
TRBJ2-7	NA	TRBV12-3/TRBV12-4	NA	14	CASKRRGPDYEQYF	TGTGCCAGCAAACGGAGGGGGCCGGACTACGAGCAGTACTTC
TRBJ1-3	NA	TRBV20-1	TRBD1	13	CSAGTGPGNTIYF	TGCAGTGCTGGGACAGGGCCTGGAAACACCATATATTTT
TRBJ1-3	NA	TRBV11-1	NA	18	CASIDPRGALSSGNTIYF	TGTGCCAGCATCGATCCCCGAGGGGCTCTGAGCTCTGGAAACACCATATATTTT
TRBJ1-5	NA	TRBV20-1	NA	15	CSARPPGQRNQPQHF	TGCAGTGCCCGCCCCCCTGGACAGAGAAATCAGCCCCAGCATTTT
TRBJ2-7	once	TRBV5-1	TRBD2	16	CASSSATSGRANEQYF	TGCGCCAGCAGCTCTGCAACTAGCGGGAGGGCCAACGAGCAGTACTTC
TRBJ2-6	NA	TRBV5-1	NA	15	CASRGRNSGANVLTF	TGCGCCAGCAGGGGCCGAAACTCTGGGGCCAACGTCCTGACTTTC
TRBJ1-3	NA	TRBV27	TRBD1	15	CASRQTGGSGNTIYF	TGTGCCAGCAGACAGACAGGGGGCTCTGGAAACACCATATATTTT
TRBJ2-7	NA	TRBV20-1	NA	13	CSARSSGLYEQYF	TGCAGTGCTAGGTCTTCGGGGTTATACGAGCAGTACTTC
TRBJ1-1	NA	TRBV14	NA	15	CASSQGGGPNTEAFF	TGTGCCAGCAGCCAAGGGGGTGGGCCAAACACTGAAGCTTTCTTT
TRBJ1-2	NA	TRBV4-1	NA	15	CASSQETGEVYGYTF	TGCGCCAGCAGCCAAGAGACAGGAGAAGTCTATGGCTACACCTTC
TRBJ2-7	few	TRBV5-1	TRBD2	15	CASSPPASGINEQYF	TGCGCCAGCAGCCCCCCAGCTAGCGGGATCAACGAGCAGTACTTC
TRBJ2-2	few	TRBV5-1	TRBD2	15	CASSLSAGGPGELFF	TGCGCCAGCAGCTTGTCGGCGGGAGGACCCGGGGAGCTGTTTTTT
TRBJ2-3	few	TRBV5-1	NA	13	CASSTWTSDTQYF	TGCGCCAGCAGCACCTGGACATCAGATACGCAGTATTTT
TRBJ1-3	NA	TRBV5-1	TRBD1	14	CASSHGTGESTIYF	TGCGCCAGCAGCCACGGGACAGGGGAAAGCACCATATATTTT
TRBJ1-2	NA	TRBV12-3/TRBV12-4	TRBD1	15	CASSSAGTGGMSYTF	TGTGCCAGCAGTTCCGCCGGGACAGGGGGTATGAGCTACACCTTC
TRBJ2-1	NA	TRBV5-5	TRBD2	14	CASSPREVRNEQFF	TGTGCCAGCAGCCCTCGGGAGGTTCGCAATGAGCAGTTCTTC
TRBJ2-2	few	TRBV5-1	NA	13	CASSLMWTGELFF	TGCGCCAGCAGCTTGATGTGGACCGGGGAGCTGTTTTTT
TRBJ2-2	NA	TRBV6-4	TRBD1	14	CASSDSTGGEGLFF	TGTGCCAGCAGTGACTCGACAGGGGGGGAGGGGCTGTTTTTT
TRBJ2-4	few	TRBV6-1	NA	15	CASSQHTRGITVQYF	TGTGCCAGCAGTCAACATACTAGAGGGATAACGGTTCAGTACTTC
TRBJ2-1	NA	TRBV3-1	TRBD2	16	CASSLLADISYNEQFF	TGTGCCAGCAGCCTCCTAGCGGATATATCCTACAATGAGCAGTTCTTC
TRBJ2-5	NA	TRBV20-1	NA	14	CSARVPGQQETQYF	TGCAGTGCTAGGGTTCCGGGACAACAAGAGACCCAGTACTTC
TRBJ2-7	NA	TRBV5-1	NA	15	CASSSSRTDPYEQYF	TGCGCCAGCAGCTCTTCCCGGACCGATCCCTACGAGCAGTACTTC
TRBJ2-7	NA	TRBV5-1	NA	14	CASSLVQSSYEQYF	TGCGCCAGCAGCTTGGTGCAGAGCTCCTACGAGCAGTACTTC
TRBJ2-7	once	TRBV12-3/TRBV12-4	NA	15	CASAIPRLGYYEHYF	TGTGCCAGCGCAATCCCTCGGCTGGGGTACTACGAGCATTACTTC
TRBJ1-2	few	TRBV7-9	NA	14	CASSSGLNRYGYTF	TGTGCCAGCAGCTCTGGACTGAACCGCTATGGCTACACCTTC